The TCR beta chain under discussion was sequenced for a study of blood T cell repertoires in COVID-19. CDR1 is MNHEY, CDR2 SVGAGI, per germline. CDR3 size: 16 residues. The trim removed 4 bases at V and 3 bases at J, leaving 8 bases unmatched. The repertoire was sequenced with immunoSEQ multiplex PCR; TCRdb's copy has only in-frame clones and lacks some. The sample shows 250,000 to 300,000 clones, roughly 86% of them seen only once. V usage is TRBV6-5 and J usage is TRBJ1-3, with 8 positions matching TRBD1. This TCR was recovered from a woman younger than 45 with COVID-19, enrolled during active disease. The sequenced sample was peripheral blood. Here the CDR3 reads CASSSRDRGYGNTIYF. CDR3 coding DNA: TGTGCCAGCAGTTCCCGAGACAGGGGTTATGGAAACACCATATATTTT.